This T cell receptor (beta chain) is from a study of T-cell reconstitution after alpha-beta-depleted transplantation in children. This CDR3 region has 16 residues. Trimming removed 2 bases from V and 1 base from J, with 14 bases in between. Construction of the TCRbeta library involved unique molecular identifiers. Each CDR3 protein is one row after TCRdb ran MiXCR on the PCR reads. This sample has more than 400,000 distinct CDR3 sequences, with more than 9.5% found just once. This clonotype was seen a few times. The source material was PBMCs, mostly from graft donor cells, sampled 180 days after TCRalphabeta/CD19-depleted stem cell transplant. The receptor was isolated from a female patient aged 2-15 years who had a stem cell transplant for aplastic anemia, so the T cells may come from the graft donor. V is TRBV6-7 and J is TRBJ1-1; perhaps TRBD1 as D (6 bases). TRBV6-7 is an ORF for which the function is uncertain. CDR3 nucleotides: TGTGCCAGCAGTTACGGGGGACAAAAGGGGAACACTGAAGCTTTCTTT. This codes for CASSYGGQKGNTEAFF.